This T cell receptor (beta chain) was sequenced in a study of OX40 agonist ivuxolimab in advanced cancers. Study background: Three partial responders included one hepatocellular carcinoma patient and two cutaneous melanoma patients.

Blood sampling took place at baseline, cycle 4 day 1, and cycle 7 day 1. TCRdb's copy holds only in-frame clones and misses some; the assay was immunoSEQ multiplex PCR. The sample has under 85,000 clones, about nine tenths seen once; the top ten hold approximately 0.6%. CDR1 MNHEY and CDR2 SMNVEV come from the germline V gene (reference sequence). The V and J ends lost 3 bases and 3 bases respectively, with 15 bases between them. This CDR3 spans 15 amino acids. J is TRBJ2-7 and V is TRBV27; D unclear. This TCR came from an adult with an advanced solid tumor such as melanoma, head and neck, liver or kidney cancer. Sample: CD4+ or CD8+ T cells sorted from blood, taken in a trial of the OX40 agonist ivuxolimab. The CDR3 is CASSFSGLDNYEQYF. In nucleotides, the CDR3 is TGTGCCAGCAGTTTTTCCGGCCTAGATAACTACGAGCAGTACTTC.